A single TCR beta chain is shown here with its context. Its antigen is unknown. Per the germline V gene, CDR1 is MDHEN and CDR2 is SYDVKM. V shed 1 base and J shed 9 bases, with 19 bases lying between them. The CDR3 sequence is 16 residues long. These data belong to a study of shared clonotypes between healthy human individuals. Study findings and constraints: Richness estimates generally favored naive over memory subsets. Non-shared clonotypes were found to have lower generation probabilities than the clonotypes that were shared by all four of the sorted-subset donors.

In the source study's methods: Filtering was not the same, since immunoSEQ gave junction-only sequences without quality scores. The data were produced by immunoSEQ multiplex PCR, yet TCRdb's version contains in-frame clones alone and is incomplete. That table is the source of V, J and clone size, and D and trimming were worked out from the DNA. The sample shows some 1,400,000 clones, roughly 96% of them seen only once. The TCR was taken from a man in his thirties or forties in good health. Sequencing was performed on naive CD4+ T cells sorted from blood. Subset given: CD45RA+ positively selected. The chain is built from TRBV28 and TRBJ2-4; TRBD2 is a possible D gene (6 bases). CDR3 region: CASSLFRVAGGGIQYF. The CDR3 nucleotides are TGTGCCAGCAGTTTATTTCGGGTTGCTGGGGGAGGCATTCAGTACTTC.